A selection of T cell receptor beta chains follows, all from one sample in a study of immune characterization of retroperitoneal liposarcoma. MiXCR, applied by TCRdb to the PCR reads, yields one record per CDR3 protein. Of about 1,600 distinct CDR3 sequences detected, 40% to 55% appear once; the ten largest clones hold about 33%. Sequenced input: tumor tissue. The receptors here all came from a female donor with retroperitoneal liposarcoma. Each CDR3 is given with its conserved first and last residue. Each record gives: J gene, D gene, clone size, V gene, CDR3 protein, CDR3 DNA. A D gene is named only where the DNA matches it firmly. The listing skips clone size in some rows; elsewhere it reads once, few, many or a size class.

TRBJ2-1 | - | - | TRBV6-5 | CASSYSIRLHNEQFF | TGTGCCAGCAGTTACTCGATTAGACTCCACAATGAGCAGTTCTTC
TRBJ1-5 | - | once | TRBV12-3/TRBV12-4 | CASSLRENQPQHF | TGTGCCAGCAGTTTACGGGAGAATCAGCCCCAGCATTTT
TRBJ2-1 | - | few | TRBV6-2/TRBV6-3 | CASSYYADLPGSYNEQFF | TGTGCCAGCAGTTACTACGCTGACCTCCCCGGGTCCTACAATGAGCAGTTCTTC
TRBJ2-5 | TRBD2 | - | TRBV6-1 | CASSEGGGGMETQYF | TGTGCCAGCAGCGAAGGTGGGGGGGGGATGGAGACCCAGTACTTC
TRBJ2-3 | - | few | TRBV6-1 | CASRSSDTQYF | TGTGCCAGCAGGTCCTCAGATACGCAGTATTTT
TRBJ2-7 | TRBD2 | - | TRBV6-1 | CASSWSKGGSVSEQYF | TGTGCCAGCAGTTGGTCCAAGGGCGGGAGCGTCAGTGAGCAGTACTTC
TRBJ2-4 | TRBD2 | - | TRBV9 | CASSVETSGKNIQYF | TGTGCCAGCAGCGTAGAAACTAGCGGCAAAAACATTCAGTACTTC
TRBJ2-7 | - | - | TRBV6-6 | CASSYGARLVGYEQYF | TGTGCCAGCAGTTACGGCGCAAGGCTAGTGGGCTACGAGCAGTACTTC
TRBJ2-7 | - | - | TRBV7-6 | CASSPGDYEQYF | TGTGCCAGCAGCCCGGGCGACTACGAGCAGTACTTC
TRBJ2-5 | - | - | TRBV4-1 | CASSQGGTQETQYF | TGCGCCAGCAGCCAAGGCGGGACACAAGAGACCCAGTACTTC
TRBJ2-1 | TRBD2 | - | TRBV6-5 | CASSYRGGVAYNEQFF | TGTGCCAGCAGTTACCGGGGAGGGGTAGCCTACAATGAGCAGTTCTTC
TRBJ2-3 | - | - | TRBV5-6 | CASSLRQSKDTQYF | TGTGCCAGCAGCTTAAGGCAGAGCAAGGATACGCAGTATTTT
TRBJ2-7 | - | - | TRBV27 | CASSIPGRGSYNEQYF | TGTGCCAGCAGTATCCCGGGACGGGGCTCCTACAATGAGCAGTACTTC
TRBJ2-7 | TRBD2 | - | TRBV11-3 | CASSPGAGEGTFSYEQYF | TGTGCCAGCAGCCCCGGGGCGGGAGAAGGGACCTTCTCCTACGAGCAGTACTTC
TRBJ2-1 | - | - | TRBV27 | CASSYRTGYNEQFF | TGTGCCAGCAGTTACCGGACTGGCTACAATGAGCAGTTCTTC
TRBJ2-7 | TRBD2 | large | TRBV6-1 | CASSSTSGASYEQYF | TGTGCCAGCAGCTCTACTAGCGGAGCCTCCTACGAGCAGTACTTC
TRBJ2-3 | TRBD2 | once | TRBV25-1 | CASSEQGLAGDTDTQYF | TGTGCCAGCAGTGAACAGGGACTAGCGGGCGACACAGATACGCAGTATTTT
TRBJ2-5 | - | few | TRBV6-5 | CASSYSAQETQYF | TGTGCCAGCAGTTACTCGGCCCAAGAGACCCAGTACTTC
TRBJ2-1 | TRBD2 | - | TRBV6-1 | CASSEERDSYNEQFF | TGTGCCAGCAGTGAAGAGCGGGATTCCTACAATGAGCAGTTCTTC
TRBJ2-1 | - | - | TRBV7-3 | CASSLDNGAYNEQFF | TGTGCCAGCAGCTTAGACAATGGGGCCTACAATGAGCAGTTCTTC
TRBJ2-1 | - | - | TRBV4-1 | CASSQAPGNPSYNEQFF | TGCGCCAGCAGCCAGGCCCCGGGTAACCCCTCCTACAATGAGCAGTTCTTC
TRBJ2-1 | TRBD2 | - | TRBV27 | CASTKLLAGGTNEQFF | TGTGCCAGCACCAAATTGCTAGCGGGAGGGACTAATGAGCAGTTCTTC
TRBJ2-1 | - | - | TRBV6-1 | CASSVGSGQETQFF | TGTGCCAGCAGTGTAGGGTCAGGCCAAGAGACCCAGTTCTTC
TRBJ2-7 | - | once | TRBV6-1 | CASSVNSLVTYEQYF | TGTGCCAGCAGCGTTAACAGTTTAGTAACCTACGAGCAGTACTTC
TRBJ2-5 | - | - | TRBV30 | CAWSVGGAETQYF | TGTGCCTGGAGCGTAGGGGGAGCTGAGACCCAGTACTTC
TRBJ2-5 | - | - | TRBV7-2 | CASSTWTAETQYF | TGTGCCAGCAGCACCTGGACAGCAGAGACCCAGTACTTC